This entry lists 19 T cell receptor beta chains sequenced from one sample in a study of blood T cell repertoires in COVID-19. Assay: immunoSEQ multiplex PCR; the TCRdb copy retains only in-frame clones and omits some. The sample lists about 130,000 clones, about four fifths occurring once. The source material was PBMCs or T cells enriched from blood (not recorded which). Every receptor here comes from a man aged 50 or older who had recovered from COVID-19.

The chain combines TRBV29-1 with TRBJ1-4, with TRBD1 matching over 8 bases. Germline V gene data show CDR1 as SQVTM and CDR2 as ANQGSEA. With 6 bases clipped from V and 5 bases from J, the junction kept 11 bases outside the gene matches. This CDR3 contains 15 residues. CDR3 amino acids: CSVVHRDRTNEKLFF. CDR3 in DNA: TGCAGCGTCGTTCACCGGGACAGGACAAATGAAAAACTGTTTTTT.

This rearrangement joins TRBV6-6 to TRBJ2-7; 7 nucleotides match TRBD1. Unmatched junction bases numbered 7, after V lost 5 bases and J lost 0 bases. The CDR3 consists of 15 residues. Germline V gene data show CDR1 as MNHNY and CDR2 as SVGAGI (reference sequence). In DNA, the CDR3 is TGTGCCAGCAGTCACAGACAGGGCGCCTCCTACGAGCAGTACTTC. This codes for CASSHRQGASYEQYF.

The V call is TRBV9, the J call TRBJ1-2, with a weak D call TRBD1 (6 bases). CDR1 and CDR2 (germline): SGDLS, YYNGEE. The CDR3 covers 16 residues. V was clipped by 4 bases and J by 6 bases, with 22 bases between them. This CDR3 reads CASSPSHLTGRDGYTF. The CDR3 coding sequence is TGTGCCAGCAGCCCTTCCCACCTAACAGGGAGAGATGGCTACACCTTC.

The V gene is TRBV2, the J gene TRBJ2-1, with D possibly TRBD2 on 6 matching bases. V was pared by 3 bases and J by 2 bases, with 20 bases between. CDR3 length: 18 residues. The germline CDR1 and CDR2 sequences are SNHLY and FYNNEI. The CDR3 protein is CASSDGGGGAGTYNEQFF. The CDR3 bases are TGTGCCAGCAGTGACGGAGGAGGAGGGGCGGGGACCTACAATGAGCAGTTCTTC.

The rearrangement joins TRBV18 to TRBJ2-7, with a tentative D call TRBD1 (5 bases). This CDR3 region has 14 residues. Germline V CDR1 and CDR2: KGHSH, LQKENI. The ends were cut back, 10 bases at V and 0 bases at J, with 16 bases in the middle. CDR3 coding DNA: TGTGCCACCCAACAAGTAAGGGGCTCCTACGAGCAGTACTTC. This encodes CATQQVRGSYEQYF.

The gene calls are TRBV10-3 and TRBJ1-1, with TRBD1 identical over 9 bases. V was clipped by 6 bases and J by 2 bases; unmatched bases: 7. From germline, CDR1 is ENHRY and CDR2 SYGVKD. This CDR3 is 15 amino acids long. The CDR3 reads CAISPGQGINTEAFF. Here the CDR3 DNA reads TGTGCCATCAGCCCGGGACAGGGTATAAACACTGAAGCTTTCTTT.

The J gene is TRBJ1-5, the V gene TRBV15; no clear D gene. The CDR3 loop spans 13 amino acids. CDR1 is LNHNV and CDR2 is YYDKDF in the germline V gene (reference sequence). V was cut by 0 bases and J by 6 bases, with 6 bases left in between. CDR3 nucleotide sequence: TGTGCCACCAGCAGAGATTGGAGTCAGCCCCAGCATTTT. Protein product: CATSRDWSQPQHF.

The V call is TRBV28, the J call TRBJ1-1, with 8 nucleotides matching TRBD1. The CDR3 is 15 amino acids. CDR1 and CDR2 from the germline V gene are MDHEN and SYDVKM. The V and J ends lost 6 bases and 6 bases, in that order; junction bases with no gene match: 12. CDR3 residues: CASRLRQGKAAEAFF. The DNA of the CDR3 is TGTGCCAGCAGACTAAGACAGGGGAAGGCGGCTGAAGCTTTCTTT.

The chain couples TRBV7-9 to TRBJ1-2, with TRBD1 identical over 9 bases. V trimming: 5 bases; J trimming: 7 bases; junction bases outside the gene matches: 17. The germline gives CDR1 SEHNR, CDR2 FQNEAQ (reference sequence). The CDR3 spans 17 residues. The CDR3 sequence is CASSPYSPLGQGLGYTF. CDR3 DNA: TGTGCCAGCAGCCCCTATTCCCCCTTGGGACAGGGACTTGGCTACACCTTC.

J is TRBJ2-3 and V is TRBV20-1; D call uncertain. This CDR3 is 13 amino acids long. Trimming took off 6 bases at V and 3 bases at J, with 13 bases between the two ends. CDR1 is DFQATT, CDR2 SNEGSKA, per germline (reference sequence). CDR3 sequence: CSASPIGTDTQYF. As DNA, the CDR3 is TGCAGTGCGAGTCCCATCGGGACAGATACGCAGTATTTT.

The J gene is TRBJ1-2, the V gene TRBV19, with D possibly matching TRBD1 (5 bases). Looked up from germline, CDR1 is LNHDA and CDR2 is SQIVND (reference sequence). CDR3 size: 15 residues. V lost 1 base, J lost 1 base, and 10 bases lay in between. The CDR3 protein is CASSIAPGNNYGYTF. The CDR3 region has the DNA TGTGCCAGTAGTATAGCGCCAGGGAATAACTATGGCTACACCTTC.

J is TRBJ2-3 and V is TRBV9, with D possibly TRBD2 on 5 matching bases. V was clipped by 2 bases and J by 1 base, with 11 bases between them. This CDR3 contains 15 residues. CDR1 is SGDLS, CDR2 YYNGEE, per germline. CDR3 region: CASSVGLDRTDTQYF. The DNA of the CDR3 is TGTGCCAGCAGCGTTGGACTTGATCGCACAGATACGCAGTATTTT.

This clone occurred once. The CDR3 bases are TGTGCCAGCAGCCAGGGGTCAGACTATGGCTACACCTTC. This gives the protein CASSQGSDYGYTF. The chain recombines TRBV9 with TRBJ1-2; TRBD1 might be the D (6 bases). CDR3 length equals 13 residues. Trimming cost V 4 bases and J 3 bases, with 10 bases left between them. Germline V gene sequence: CDR1 SGDLS, CDR2 YYNGEE.

The V call is TRBV5-1, the J call TRBJ2-1; 8 nucleotides agree with TRBD2. Germline V gene sequence: CDR1 SGHRS, CDR2 YFSETQ. V lost 2 bases to trimming and J lost 5 bases; unmatched junction nucleotides: 3. The CDR3 contains 14 residues. The CDR3 DNA reads TGCGCCAGCAGCTTAGCGGGGGTGAACAATGAGCAGTTCTTC. This gives the protein CASSLAGVNNEQFF.

Only a few counts were recorded for this clone. The CDR3: CAWSAQQGAGSPLHF. In nucleotides, the CDR3 is TGTGCCTGGAGTGCCCAACAGGGCGCCGGTTCACCCCTCCACTTT. V usage is TRBV30 and J usage is TRBJ1-6; D perhaps matches TRBD1 (6 bases). CDR1 is GTSNPN and CDR2 is SVGIG in the germline V gene (reference sequence). Trimming cost V 1 base and J 9 bases, with 16 bases left between them. This CDR3 has 15 residues.

The rearrangement uses TRBV4-3 and TRBJ2-4; TRBD2 matches 9 bases. The trim removed 0 bases at V and 0 bases at J, leaving 9 bases unmatched. Germline V CDR1 and CDR2: LGHNA, YSLEER. CDR3 size: 19 residues. CDR3 sequence reads: CASSQDSGGYEIAKNIQYF. CDR3 nucleotide sequence: TGCGCCAGCAGCCAAGACAGCGGGGGGTACGAGATAGCCAAAAACATTCAGTACTTC.

This chain connects TRBV9 to TRBJ1-4; 10 nucleotides line up with TRBD1. Unmatched junction bases numbered 7, after V lost 3 bases and J lost 8 bases. Looked up from germline, CDR1 is SGDLS and CDR2 is YYNGEE. The CDR3 spans 15 residues. CDR3 region: CASSASGTGVEKLFF. For the CDR3, the DNA is TGTGCCAGCAGCGCCTCCGGGACAGGGGTAGAAAAACTGTTTTTT.

The chain is built from TRBV6-1 and TRBJ2-7; D is unclear. Trimming removed 3 bases from V and 11 bases from J, with 11 bases in between. Germline V lookup: CDR1 MNHNS, CDR2 SASEGT. There are 11 residues in the CDR3. CDR3 amino acids: CASSDMQIEYF. In DNA, the CDR3 is TGTGCCAGCAGTGATATGCAGATCGAGTACTTC.

Many counts were recorded for this clone. The chain employs TRBV7-9 and TRBJ1-6, with D unresolved. With 1 base removed from V and 6 bases from J, the gap between germline ends came to 7 bases. The germline gives CDR1 SEHNR, CDR2 FQNEAQ (reference sequence). The CDR3 covers 14 residues. The CDR3, as DNA: TGTGCCAGCAGCTTAGAGGCGGCTAATTCACCCCTCCACTTT. Amino acids: CASSLEAANSPLHF.